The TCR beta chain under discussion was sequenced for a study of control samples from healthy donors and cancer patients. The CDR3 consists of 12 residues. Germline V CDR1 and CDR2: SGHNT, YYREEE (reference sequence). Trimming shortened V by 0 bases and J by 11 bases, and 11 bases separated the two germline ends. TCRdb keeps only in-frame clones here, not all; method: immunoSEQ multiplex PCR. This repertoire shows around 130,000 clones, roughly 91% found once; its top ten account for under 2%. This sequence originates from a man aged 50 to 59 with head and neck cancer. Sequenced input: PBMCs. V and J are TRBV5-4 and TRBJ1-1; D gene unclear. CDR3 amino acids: CASSLDRGVAFF. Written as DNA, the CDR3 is TGTGCCAGCAGCTTGGACCGGGGTGTCGCTTTCTTT.